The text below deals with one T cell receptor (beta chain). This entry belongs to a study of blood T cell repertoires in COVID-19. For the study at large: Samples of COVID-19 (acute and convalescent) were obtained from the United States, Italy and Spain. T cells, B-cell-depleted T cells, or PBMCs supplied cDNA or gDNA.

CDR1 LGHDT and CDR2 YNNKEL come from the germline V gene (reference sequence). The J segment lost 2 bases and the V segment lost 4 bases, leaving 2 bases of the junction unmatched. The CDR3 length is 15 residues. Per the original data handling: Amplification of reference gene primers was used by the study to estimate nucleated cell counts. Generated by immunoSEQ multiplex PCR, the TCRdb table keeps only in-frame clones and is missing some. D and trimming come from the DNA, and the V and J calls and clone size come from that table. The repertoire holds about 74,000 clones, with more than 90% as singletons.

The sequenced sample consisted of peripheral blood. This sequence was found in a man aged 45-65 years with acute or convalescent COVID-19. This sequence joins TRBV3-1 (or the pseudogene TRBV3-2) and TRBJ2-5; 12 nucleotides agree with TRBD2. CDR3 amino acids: CASSRLAGGQETQYF. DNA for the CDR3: TGTGCCAGCAGCCGCCTAGCGGGGGGGCAAGAGACCCAGTACTTC.